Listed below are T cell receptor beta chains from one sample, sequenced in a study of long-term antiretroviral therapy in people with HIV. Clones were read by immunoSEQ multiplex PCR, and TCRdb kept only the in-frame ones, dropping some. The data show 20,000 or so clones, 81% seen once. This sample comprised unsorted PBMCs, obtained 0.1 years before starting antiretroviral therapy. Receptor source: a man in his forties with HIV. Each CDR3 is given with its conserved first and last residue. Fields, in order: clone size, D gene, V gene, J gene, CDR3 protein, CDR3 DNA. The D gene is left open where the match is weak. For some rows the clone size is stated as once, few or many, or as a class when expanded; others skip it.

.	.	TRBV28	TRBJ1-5	CASNEGRSNQPQHF	TGTGCCAGCAATGAGGGGAGGAGCAATCAGCCCCAGCATTTT
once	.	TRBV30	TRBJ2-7	CAWSRQGSGFEQYF	TGTGCCTGGAGTCGGCAGGGATCAGGATTCGAGCAGTACTTC
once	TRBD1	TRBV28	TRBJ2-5	CASSFMRVQGETQYF	TGTGCCAGCAGTTTCATGAGGGTACAGGGGGAGACCCAGTACTTC
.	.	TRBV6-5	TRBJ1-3	CASRESRGSGNTIYF	TGTGCCAGCAGGGAGAGCAGGGGCTCTGGAAACACCATATATTTT
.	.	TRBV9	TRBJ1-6	CASSVDPTPGWETYNSPLHF	TGTGCCAGCAGCGTAGATCCTACGCCAGGTTGGGAAACCTATAATTCACCCCTCCACTTT
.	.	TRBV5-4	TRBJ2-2	CASSWKTRMNTGELFF	TGTGCCAGCAGCTGGAAGACCCGGATGAACACCGGGGAGCTGTTTTTT
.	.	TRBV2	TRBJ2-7	CASSETGPYEQYF	TGTGCCAGCAGTGAAACGGGACCCTACGAGCAGTACTTC
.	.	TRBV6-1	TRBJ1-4	CASSEDRRRSTLFF	TGTGCCAGCAGTGAAGACAGGCGCCGATCAACACTGTTTTTT
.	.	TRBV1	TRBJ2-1	CTSSHGWGRGRRDEQFF	TGCACCAGCAGCCATGGATGGGGCAGGGGGCGTCGTGATGAGCAGTTCTTC
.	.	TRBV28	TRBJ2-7	CASSLPGAEQYF	TGTGCCAGCAGTCTACCGGGGGCCGAGCAGTACTTC
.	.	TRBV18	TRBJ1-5	CASSKGRAQPQHF	TGTGCCAGCTCAAAAGGGAGGGCTCAGCCCCAGCATTTT
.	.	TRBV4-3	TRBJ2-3	CASSQDGGVGTDTQYF	TGCGCCAGCAGCCAAGATGGGGGAGTAGGCACAGATACGCAGTATTTT
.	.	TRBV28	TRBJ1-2	CASGHGYTF	TGTGCATCAGGGCATGGCTACACCTTC
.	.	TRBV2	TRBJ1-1	CASRKTGNTEAFF	TGTGCCAGCAGGAAGACGGGGAACACTGAAGCTTTCTTT
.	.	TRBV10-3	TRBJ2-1	CAISPGTPQDNEQFF	TGTGCCATCAGTCCCGGGACTCCTCAGGACAATGAGCAGTTCTTC
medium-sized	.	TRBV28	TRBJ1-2	CASSSPGRGVIGYTF	TGTGCCAGCAGTTCCCCAGGCAGGGGTGTTATTGGCTACACCTTC
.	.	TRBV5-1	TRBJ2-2	CASSQLGEIGELFF	TGCGCCAGCAGCCAGTTAGGGGAAATTGGGGAGCTGTTTTTT
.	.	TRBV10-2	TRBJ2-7	CASSEGSTYEQYF	TGCGCCAGCAGTGAAGGAAGCACCTACGAGCAGTACTTC
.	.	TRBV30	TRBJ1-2	CAWSSSDRSMGYTF	TGTGCCTGGAGTTCCTCCGACAGGTCTATGGGCTACACCTTC
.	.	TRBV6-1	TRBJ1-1	CASSIDRYTEAFF	TGTGCCAGCAGTATCGACAGGTACACTGAAGCTTTCTTT
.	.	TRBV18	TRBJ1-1	CASSRGTNTEAFF	TGTGCCAGCTCAAGGGGGACGAACACTGAAGCTTTCTTT
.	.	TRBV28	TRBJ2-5	CASASAGTAQETQYF	TGTGCCAGCGCTTCGGCCGGGACGGCTCAAGAGACCCAGTACTTC
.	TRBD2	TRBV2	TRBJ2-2	CASSRRPGTTTGELFF	TGTGCCAGCAGTCGGCGTCCCGGGACTACCACCGGGGAGCTGTTTTTT
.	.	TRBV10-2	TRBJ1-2	CASNPGPGARGYTF	TGCGCCAGCAATCCGGGCCCAGGGGCGCGGGGCTACACCTTC
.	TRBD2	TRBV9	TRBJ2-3	CASSVSGGLDTQYF	TGTGCCAGCAGCGTTAGCGGGGGGCTTGATACGCAGTATTTT
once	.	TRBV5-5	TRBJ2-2	CASSWIRSTGELFF	TGTGCCAGCAGCTGGATTAGAAGTACCGGGGAGCTGTTTTTT
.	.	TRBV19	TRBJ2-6	CASSIGQSGANVLTF	TGTGCCAGTAGTATCGGGCAGTCCGGGGCCAACGTCCTGACTTTC
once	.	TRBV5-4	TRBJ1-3	CASSLEQALTGNTIYF	TGTGCCAGCAGCTTGGAACAGGCTCTTACTGGAAACACCATATATTTT
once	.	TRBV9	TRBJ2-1	CASSVSGNYNEQFF	TGTGCCAGCAGCGTATCAGGGAACTACAATGAGCAGTTCTTC
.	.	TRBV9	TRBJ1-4	CASSTDSLDEKLFF	TGTGCCAGCAGCACCGACTCCTTGGATGAAAAACTGTTTTTT
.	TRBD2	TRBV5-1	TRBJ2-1	CASSHGLDNEQFF	TGCGCCAGCAGCCATGGACTAGACAATGAGCAGTTCTTC
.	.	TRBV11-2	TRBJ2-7	CASRLDPRSSYEQYF	TGTGCCAGCAGACTAGACCCGCGATCTTCCTACGAGCAGTACTTC
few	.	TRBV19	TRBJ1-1	CASTSYGNTEAFF	TGTGCCAGTACCTCATACGGGAACACTGAAGCTTTCTTT
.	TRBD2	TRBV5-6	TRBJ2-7	CASSLLADYEQYF	TGTGCCAGCAGCCTTCTAGCGGACTACGAGCAGTACTTC
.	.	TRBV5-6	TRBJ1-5	CASSNRGDQPQHF	TGTGCCAGCAGCAACCGGGGTGATCAGCCCCAGCATTTT
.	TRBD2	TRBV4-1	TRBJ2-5	CASSPGRAQETQYF	TGCGCCAGCAGCCCCGGGAGGGCCCAAGAGACCCAGTACTTC
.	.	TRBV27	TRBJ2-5	CASSPRLGTQYF	TGTGCCAGCAGTCCCCGTTTAGGGACCCAGTACTTC
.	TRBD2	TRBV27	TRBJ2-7	CASSRGGARSYEQYF	TGTGCCAGCAGTCGGGGGGGGGCGAGATCCTACGAGCAGTACTTC
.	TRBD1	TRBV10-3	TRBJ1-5	CAISETRTGGNQPQHF	TGTGCCATCAGTGAGACACGGACAGGGGGGAATCAGCCCCAGCATTTT
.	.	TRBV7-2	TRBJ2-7	CASSSDSSYEQYF	TGTGCCAGCAGCTCGGACTCTTCCTACGAGCAGTACTTC
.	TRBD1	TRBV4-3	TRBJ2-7	CASSHPGQGQYF	TGCGCCAGCAGCCATCCCGGACAGGGGCAGTACTTC
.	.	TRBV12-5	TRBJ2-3	CASAPGRRSDTQYF	TGTGCTAGTGCCCCCGGGCGCCGCTCAGATACGCAGTATTTT
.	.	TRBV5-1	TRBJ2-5	CASSFLGDPQETQYF	TGCGCCAGCAGCTTTCTTGGAGACCCCCAAGAGACCCAGTACTTC
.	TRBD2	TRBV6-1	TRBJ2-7	CASRAGTSGSYEQYF	TGTGCCAGCCGGGCCGGGACTAGCGGTTCCTACGAGCAGTACTTC
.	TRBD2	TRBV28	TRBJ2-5	CASSPQLAGGKTQYF	TGTGCCAGCAGCCCCCAACTAGCGGGAGGAAAGACCCAGTACTTC
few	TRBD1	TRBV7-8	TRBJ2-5	CASSLGGQGWGETQYF	TGTGCCAGCAGCTTAGGGGGACAGGGATGGGGAGAGACCCAGTACTTC
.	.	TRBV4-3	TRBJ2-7	CASSQEWSYEQYF	TGCGCCAGCAGCCAAGAATGGTCCTACGAGCAGTACTTC
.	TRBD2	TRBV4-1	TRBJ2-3	CASSLVFSGGATDTQYF	TGCGCCAGCAGCCTAGTATTTAGCGGGGGGGCCACAGATACGCAGTATTTT
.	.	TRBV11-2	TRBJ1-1	CASSLELNTEAFF	TGTGCCAGCAGCTTAGAGTTGAACACTGAAGCTTTCTTT
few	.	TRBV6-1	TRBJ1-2	CASSATQGYGYTF	TGTGCCAGCAGTGCTACACAGGGTTATGGCTACACCTTC
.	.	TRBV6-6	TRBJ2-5	CASSTQETQYF	TGTGCCAGCTCGACCCAAGAGACCCAGTACTTC
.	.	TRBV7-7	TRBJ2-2	CASSLGQQYTGELFF	TGTGCTAGCAGCTTAGGCCAGCAGTACACCGGGGAGCTGTTTTTT
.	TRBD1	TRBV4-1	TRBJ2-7	CASSQSEAQGAYEQYF	TGCGCCAGCAGCCAATCAGAGGCTCAGGGGGCTTACGAGCAGTACTTC
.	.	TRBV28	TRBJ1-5	CASSLRPHNNQPQHF	TGTGCCAGCAGTTTACGCCCCCACAACAATCAGCCCCAGCATTTT
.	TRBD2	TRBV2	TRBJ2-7	CASQRGEGTYEQYF	TGTGCCAGCCAGAGAGGGGAGGGGACCTACGAGCAGTACTTC